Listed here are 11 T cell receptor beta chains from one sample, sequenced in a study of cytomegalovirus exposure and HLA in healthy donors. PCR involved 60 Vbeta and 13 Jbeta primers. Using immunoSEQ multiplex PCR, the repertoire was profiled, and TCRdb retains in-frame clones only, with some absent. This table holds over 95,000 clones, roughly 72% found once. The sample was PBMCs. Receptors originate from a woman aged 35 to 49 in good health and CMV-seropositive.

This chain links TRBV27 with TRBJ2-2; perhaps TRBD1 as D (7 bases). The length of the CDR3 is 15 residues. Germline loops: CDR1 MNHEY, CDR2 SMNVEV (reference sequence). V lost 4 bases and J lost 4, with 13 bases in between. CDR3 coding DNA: TGTGCCAGCAGTTCGGAGGGGGCGACCACCGGGGAGCTGTTTTTT. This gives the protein CASSSEGATTGELFF.

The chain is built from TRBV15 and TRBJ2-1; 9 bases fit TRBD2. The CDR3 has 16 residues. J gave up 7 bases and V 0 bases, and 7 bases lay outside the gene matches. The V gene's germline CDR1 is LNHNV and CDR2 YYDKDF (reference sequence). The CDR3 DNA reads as TGTGCCACCAGCAGAGATCTGATGGCGGGAGGGAATGAGCAGTTCTTC. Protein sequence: CATSRDLMAGGNEQFF.

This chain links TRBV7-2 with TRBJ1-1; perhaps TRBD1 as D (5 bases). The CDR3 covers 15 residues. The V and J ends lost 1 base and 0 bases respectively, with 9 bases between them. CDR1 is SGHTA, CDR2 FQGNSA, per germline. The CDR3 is CASSLVGGMNTEAFF. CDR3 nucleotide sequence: TGTGCCAGCAGCTTAGTGGGGGGGATGAACACTGAAGCTTTCTTT.

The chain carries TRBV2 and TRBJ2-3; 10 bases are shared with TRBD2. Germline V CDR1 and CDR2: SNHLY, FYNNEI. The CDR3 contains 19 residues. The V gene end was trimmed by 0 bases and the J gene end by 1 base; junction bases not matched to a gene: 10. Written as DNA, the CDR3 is TGTGCCAGCAGTGAAGCGCTAGCGGGAGTACTCTTGGGCACAGATACGCAGTATTTT. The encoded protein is CASSEALAGVLLGTDTQYF.

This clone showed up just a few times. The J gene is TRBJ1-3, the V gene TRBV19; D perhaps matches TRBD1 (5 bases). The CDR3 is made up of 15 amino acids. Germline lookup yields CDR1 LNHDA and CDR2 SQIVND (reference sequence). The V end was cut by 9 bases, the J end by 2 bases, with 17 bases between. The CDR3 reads CASLLQGGTGNTIYF. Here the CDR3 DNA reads TGTGCCAGCTTACTCCAGGGAGGCACTGGAAACACCATATATTTT.

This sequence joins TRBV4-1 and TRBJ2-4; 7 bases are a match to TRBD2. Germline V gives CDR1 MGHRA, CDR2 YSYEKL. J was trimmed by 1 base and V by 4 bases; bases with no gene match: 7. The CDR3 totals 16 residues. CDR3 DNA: TGCGCCAGCAGCCTCAGAGCCGGGGGGGCCAAAAACATTCAGTACTTC. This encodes CASSLRAGGAKNIQYF.

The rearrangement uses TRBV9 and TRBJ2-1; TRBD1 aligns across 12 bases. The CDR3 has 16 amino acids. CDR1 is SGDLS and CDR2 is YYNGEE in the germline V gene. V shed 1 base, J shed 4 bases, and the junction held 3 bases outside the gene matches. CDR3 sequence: CASSVRGQGAYNEQFF. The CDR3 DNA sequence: TGTGCCAGCAGCGTAAGGGGACAGGGGGCTTACAATGAGCAGTTCTTC.

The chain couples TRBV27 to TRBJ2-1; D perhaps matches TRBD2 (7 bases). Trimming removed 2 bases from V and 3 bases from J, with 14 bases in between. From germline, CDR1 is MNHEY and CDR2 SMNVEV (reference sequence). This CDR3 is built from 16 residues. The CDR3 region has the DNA TGTGCCAGCAGTTTAAGGGGGGGGGCTCTCTACAATGAGCAGTTCTTC. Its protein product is CASSLRGGALYNEQFF.

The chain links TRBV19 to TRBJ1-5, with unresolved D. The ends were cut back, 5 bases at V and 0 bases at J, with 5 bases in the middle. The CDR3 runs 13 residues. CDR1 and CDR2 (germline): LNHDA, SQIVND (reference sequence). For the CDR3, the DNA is TGTGCCAGTAGTGACTTTAGCAATCAGCCCCAGCATTTT. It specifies CASSDFSNQPQHF.

CDR3 sequence (DNA): TGTGCCAGCAGCCCGGGGACAGGGGGCGGTTTCGAGCAGTACTTC. It codes for CASSPGTGGGFEQYF. V gene TRBV7-6 combines with J gene TRBJ2-7, with 12 positions matching TRBD1. With 5 bases clipped from V and 6 bases from J, the junction kept 8 bases outside the gene matches. Germline CDR1 reads SGHVS; CDR2 reads FNYEAQ. This CDR3 is 15 amino acids long.

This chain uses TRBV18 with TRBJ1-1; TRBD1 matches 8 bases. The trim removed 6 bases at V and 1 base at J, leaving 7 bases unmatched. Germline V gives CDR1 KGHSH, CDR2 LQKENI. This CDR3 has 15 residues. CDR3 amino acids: CASSLGTGGNTEAFF. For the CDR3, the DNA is TGTGCCAGCTCCCTCGGGACAGGAGGGAACACTGAAGCTTTCTTT.